These T cell receptor beta chains were read from a single sample in a study of T-cell reconstitution after alpha-beta-depleted transplantation in children. TCRdb re-called the PCR reads with MiXCR, one entry per CDR3 protein. The sample has 490,000 or so distinct CDR3 sequences, approximately 12% seen once. The sample in question was PBMCs from the stem cell graft donor, obtained from the stem cell graft. These receptors came from a human donor who donated a stem cell graft to a child with combined immunodeficiency. Both conserved end residues are part of each CDR3. A D gene is named only where the DNA matches it firmly. Some rows have no size entry. The others give once, few or many, or a class for an expanded clone.

d_call	v_call	cdr3_length	j_call	clone_size	cdr3_aa	cdr3_nt
NA	TRBV7-2	16	TRBJ2-5	many	CASSSTLDRSRETQYF	TGTGCCAGCAGCTCGACCTTAGACAGGTCGCGAGAGACCCAGTACTTC
TRBD2	TRBV6-2/TRBV6-3	14	TRBJ2-7	many	CASSYSTSAYEQYF	TGTGCCAGCAGTTACTCGACTAGCGCCTACGAGCAGTACTTC
NA	TRBV5-1	16	TRBJ2-3	NA	CASSLDRDGSGDTQYF	TGCGCCAGCAGCTTGGACCGGGACGGGTCCGGAGATACGCAGTATTTT
NA	TRBV6-5	15	TRBJ1-2	many	CASSWDGDVDYGYTF	TGTGCCAGCAGTTGGGACGGAGATGTTGACTATGGCTACACCTTC
TRBD2	TRBV20-1	17	TRBJ2-7	NA	CSARDPWSGRASYEQYF	TGCAGTGCTAGAGATCCATGGAGCGGGAGGGCCTCATACGAGCAGTACTTC
TRBD1	TRBV20-1	16	TRBJ2-1	few	CSARDWTGTAYNEQFF	TGCAGTGCTAGAGATTGGACCGGGACAGCCTACAATGAGCAGTTCTTC
NA	TRBV2	14	TRBJ2-6	NA	CASKGGSGANVLTF	TGTGCCAGCAAAGGGGGCTCTGGGGCCAACGTCCTGACTTTC
NA	TRBV4-2	14	TRBJ2-2	few	CASSQDGGPGELFF	TGTGCCAGCAGCCAAGACGGAGGGCCCGGGGAGCTGTTTTTT
NA	TRBV20-1	14	TRBJ2-5	NA	CSASRAAPQETQYF	TGCAGTGCTAGTAGGGCGGCCCCGCAAGAGACCCAGTACTTC
TRBD1	TRBV15	15	TRBJ2-7	NA	CATSRSETGLDEQYF	TGTGCCACCAGCAGATCGGAGACAGGGTTGGACGAGCAGTACTTC
TRBD2	TRBV4-3	16	TRBJ2-7	NA	CASSRGGTSGFYEQYF	TGCGCCAGCAGCCGGGGAGGGACTAGCGGTTTCTACGAGCAGTACTTC
NA	TRBV29-1	12	TRBJ2-7	many	CSVGDKGYEQYF	TGCAGCGTTGGTGACAAGGGCTACGAGCAGTACTTC
NA	TRBV7-8	15	TRBJ1-5	few	CASSLEVGPHQPQHF	TGTGCCAGCAGCTTGGAAGTTGGTCCTCATCAGCCCCAGCATTTT
NA	TRBV6-1	12	TRBJ2-1	many	CAIEGASIEQFF	TGTGCCATTGAAGGGGCCTCTATTGAGCAGTTCTTC
NA	TRBV4-3	15	TRBJ1-6	many	CASSQVGRGSSPLHF	TGCGCCAGCAGCCAAGTTGGCAGGGGTTCTTCACCCCTCCACTTT
NA	TRBV5-1	14	TRBJ2-1	many	CASSLAEGANEQFF	TGCGCCAGCAGTCTGGCGGAGGGGGCGAATGAGCAGTTCTTC
NA	TRBV5-1	15	TRBJ2-1	few	CASSLVSPSYNEQFF	TGCGCCAGCAGCTTGGTCAGTCCCTCCTACAATGAGCAGTTCTTC
NA	TRBV20-1	14	TRBJ2-6	NA	CSATGAVGANVLTF	TGCAGTGCTACAGGGGCGGTTGGGGCCAACGTCCTGACTTTC
TRBD2	TRBV3-1	15	TRBJ2-2	NA	CASSRMRTRTGELFF	TGTGCCAGCAGCCGCATGAGGACTAGGACCGGGGAGCTGTTTTTT
NA	TRBV7-2	12	TRBJ2-1	NA	CASNLGGNEQFF	TGTGCCAGCAACCTGGGGGGCAATGAGCAGTTCTTC
NA	TRBV7-2	16	TRBJ2-4	NA	CASSLGGWARKNIQYF	TGTGCCAGCAGCTTAGGAGGTTGGGCTAGGAAAAACATTCAGTACTTC
NA	TRBV7-2	15	TRBJ2-7	few	CASSLFGGPAYEQYF	TGTGCCAGCAGCCTCTTCGGGGGTCCTGCCTACGAGCAGTACTTC
NA	TRBV5-1	14	TRBJ1-1	many	CASSLIHGNTEAFF	TGCGCCAGCAGCTTGATACACGGGAACACTGAAGCTTTCTTT
NA	TRBV9	13	TRBJ1-5	NA	CASSVGENQPQHF	TGTGCCAGCAGCGTAGGGGAGAATCAGCCCCAGCATTTT
NA	TRBV20-1	18	TRBJ2-7	many	CSARGSGMPTRSLYEQYF	TGCAGTGCTAGAGGATCAGGGATGCCAACTCGTTCCCTCTACGAGCAGTACTTC
NA	TRBV29-1	14	TRBJ2-1	many	CSVEGTDPYNEQFF	TGCAGCGTAGAAGGGACCGACCCCTACAATGAGCAGTTCTTC
NA	TRBV10-3	17	TRBJ2-7	NA	CAISGSWDTSSSYEQYF	TGTGCCATCAGTGGATCGTGGGACACGTCCTCCTCCTACGAGCAGTACTTC
TRBD2	TRBV7-6	17	TRBJ2-5	NA	CASSSTGTREYQETQYF	TGTGCCAGCAGCTCCACCGGGACTAGAGAGTACCAAGAGACCCAGTACTTC
NA	TRBV4-2	15	TRBJ2-7	NA	CASSQIGGADYEQYF	TGTGCCAGCAGCCAGATTGGTGGTGCAGACTACGAGCAGTACTTC
NA	TRBV6-5	16	TRBJ2-7	NA	CASSYSTVPVTYEQYF	TGTGCCAGCAGTTACTCGACAGTGCCGGTAACCTACGAGCAGTACTTC
TRBD1	TRBV24-1	15	TRBJ2-2	NA	CATRKGQTNTGELFF	TGTGCCACCAGGAAGGGACAGACAAACACCGGGGAGCTGTTTTTT
TRBD2	TRBV20-1	15	TRBJ2-3	NA	CSATSGRTSTDTQYF	TGCAGTGCTACTAGCGGGAGAACTAGCACAGATACGCAGTATTTT
NA	TRBV6-5	15	TRBJ2-1	NA	CASSSWGVGYNEQFF	TGTGCCAGCAGTTCTTGGGGGGTTGGGTACAATGAGCAGTTCTTC
NA	TRBV29-1	13	TRBJ1-1	NA	CSVVRNRNTEAFF	TGCAGCGTTGTGAGGAACAGGAACACTGAAGCTTTCTTT
TRBD1	TRBV27	15	TRBJ2-7	NA	CASSRKGQAAYEQYF	TGTGCCAGCAGCCGAAAGGGACAGGCGGCGTACGAGCAGTACTTC
NA	TRBV7-3	16	TRBJ2-1	many	CASSPRDVWGHNEQFF	TGTGCCAGCAGCCCCCGGGATGTGTGGGGCCACAATGAGCAGTTCTTC
NA	TRBV27	13	TRBJ2-2	few	CASSLSMAGELFF	TGTGCCAGCAGTTTATCCATGGCGGGGGAGCTGTTTTTT
NA	TRBV4-2	15	TRBJ1-4	NA	CASSTERGVDEKLFF	TGTGCCAGCAGCACCGAGCGGGGGGTCGATGAAAAACTGTTTTTT
NA	TRBV21-1	17	TRBJ2-5	NA	CASSKSPQDRHGETQYF	TGTGCCAGCAGCAAATCCCCCCAGGACAGGCACGGGGAGACCCAGTACTTC
NA	TRBV12-3/TRBV12-4	17	TRBJ2-3	NA	CASSFHRAAGMADTQYF	TGTGCCAGCAGTTTTCACCGGGCCGCCGGGATGGCAGATACGCAGTATTTT
NA	TRBV6-1	15	TRBJ1-5	few	CASSVQGVSNQPQHF	TGTGCCAGCAGTGTACAGGGTGTAAGCAATCAGCCCCAGCATTTT
NA	TRBV20-1	17	TRBJ1-1	NA	CSASGSGAAMANTEAFF	TGCAGTGCTAGTGGTTCGGGGGCGGCAATGGCAAACACTGAAGCTTTCTTT
TRBD1	TRBV3-1	17	TRBJ2-7	few	CASSPALGTGNLYEQYF	TGTGCCAGCAGCCCCGCCCTCGGGACAGGGAACCTCTACGAGCAGTACTTC
TRBD2	TRBV5-1	15	TRBJ2-1	few	CASSSPGLASNEQFF	TGCGCCAGCAGCTCGCCGGGACTAGCATCCAATGAGCAGTTCTTC
NA	TRBV7-9	15	TRBJ2-3	NA	CASSSPSGVGDTQYF	TGTGCCAGCAGCTCTCCCTCGGGGGTCGGAGATACGCAGTATTTT
TRBD2	TRBV12-3/TRBV12-4	17	TRBJ2-1	few	CASSSRAGTSGLYEQFF	TGTGCCAGCAGTTCCCGAGCCGGGACTAGCGGGTTGTATGAGCAGTTCTTC
TRBD2	TRBV27	15	TRBJ2-1	few	CASSFGLALWDEQFF	TGTGCCAGCAGTTTTGGACTAGCTCTTTGGGATGAGCAGTTCTTC
TRBD1	TRBV12-3/TRBV12-4	14	TRBJ1-1	NA	CASSFEGASAEAFF	TGTGCCAGCAGTTTTGAGGGGGCGAGCGCTGAAGCTTTCTTT
NA	TRBV20-1	12	TRBJ2-2	NA	CSAEKGTGELFF	TGCAGTGCTGAGAAGGGTACCGGGGAGCTGTTTTTT
TRBD1	TRBV29-1	14	TRBJ2-7	NA	CSVEKGQGQGEQYF	TGCAGCGTTGAAAAGGGACAGGGCCAGGGCGAGCAGTACTTC
NA	TRBV20-1	15	TRBJ2-3	many	CSARVSEAFTDTQYF	TGCAGTGCTAGAGTCTCGGAGGCCTTCACAGATACGCAGTATTTT
TRBD1	TRBV24-1	17	TRBJ2-5	few	CATSDYADRGLQETQYF	TGTGCCACCAGTGATTACGCAGACAGGGGGCTGCAAGAGACCCAGTACTTC
NA	TRBV29-1	10	TRBJ2-5	many	CSVEWETQYF	TGCAGCGTTGAATGGGAGACCCAGTACTTC
TRBD1	TRBV7-2	14	TRBJ1-2	NA	CASSVMPQGYGYTF	TGTGCCAGCAGCGTGATGCCACAGGGGTATGGCTACACCTTC
NA	TRBV27	12	TRBJ2-1	few	CASSPTTRVQFF	TGTGCCAGCAGTCCAACGACCCGCGTGCAGTTCTTC
TRBD1	TRBV12-3/TRBV12-4	14	TRBJ2-7	many	CASSSQGTGTEQYF	TGTGCCAGCAGTTCTCAGGGGACAGGGACCGAGCAGTACTTC
TRBD2	TRBV2	15	TRBJ2-1	NA	CASSDLLAGGNEQFF	TGTGCCAGCAGTGATCTCCTAGCGGGGGGCAATGAGCAGTTCTTC